The 27 T cell receptor beta chains presented below share a single source sample, sequenced in a study of OX40 agonist ivuxolimab in advanced cancers. Some clones are missing from TCRdb's copy, which holds only in-frame ones; the method was immunoSEQ multiplex PCR. The sample lists about 120,000 clones, 93% seen once, with 0.15% to 0.19% in the top ten. The source was CD4+ or CD8+ T cells sorted from blood, collected in a trial of the OX40 agonist ivuxolimab. All receptors derive from an adult with an advanced solid tumor such as melanoma, head and neck, liver or kidney cancer.

This CDR3 reads CASSPPGREEKLYF. CDR3 sequence (DNA): TGTGCCAGCAGCCCTCCGGGGCGGGAGGAGAAGCTGTACTTC. This chain uses TRBV7-2 with TRBJ2-7; the match to TRBD2 covers 8 bases. The J segment lost 12 bases and the V segment lost 5 bases, leaving 15 bases of the junction unmatched. Per the germline V gene, CDR1 is SGHTA and CDR2 is FQGNSA. The CDR3 is 14 amino acids. The whole variable domain, remainder taken from reference TRBV7-2 and TRBJ2-7, is GAGVSQSPSNKVTEKGKDVELRCDPISGHTALYWYRQSLGQGLEFLIYFQGNSAPDKSGLPSDRFSAERTGGSVSTLTIQRTQQEDSAVYLCASSPPGREEKLYFGPGTRLTVT.

The chain joins TRBV6-5 to TRBJ2-5, with 8 nucleotides matching TRBD2. This CDR3 comprises 14 residues. With V trimmed by 5 bases and J by 4 bases, 6 bases remained unmatched. Germline V gives CDR1 MNHEY, CDR2 SVGAGI. CDR3 in amino acids: CASSRGGPRETQYF. The CDR3 DNA is TGTGCCAGCAGTCGGGGGGGACCCCGAGAGACCCAGTACTTC.

The chain employs TRBV5-1 and TRBJ2-3; D is possibly TRBD1 (5 bases). Germline CDR1 SGHRS, CDR2 YFSETQ. The CDR3 has 13 amino acids. Trimming cost V 4 bases and J 5 bases, with 11 bases left between them. The CDR3 coding sequence is TGCGCCAGCAGCCTCGACCAGGGAGATACGCAGTATTTT. This sequence encodes CASSLDQGDTQYF.

The rearrangement links TRBV2 to TRBJ1-2; D might be TRBD1 (6 bases). The V and J ends lost 7 bases and 4 bases respectively, with 16 bases between them. The germline V gene has CDR1 SNHLY and CDR2 FYNNEI. The CDR3 loop spans 14 amino acids. The CDR3 protein is CASTTGTLAYGYTF. Written as DNA, the CDR3 is TGTGCCAGCACCACCGGGACATTAGCCTATGGCTACACCTTC.

The chain carries TRBV27 and TRBJ2-1; D call uncertain. Trimming removed 7 bases at V and 0 bases at J, with 7 bases between. From germline, CDR1 is MNHEY and CDR2 SMNVEV (reference sequence). The CDR3 runs to 13 residues. The CDR3 coding sequence is TGTGCCAGCAATGGACGCTCCTACAATGAGCAGTTCTTC. Amino acids: CASNGRSYNEQFF.

This chain joins TRBV21-1 and TRBJ2-3; no check of the table's D call, TRBD2, against the DNA was made. TRBV21-1 is described as a pseudogene. The CDR3 length is 17 residues. CDR3 residues: CASSKIEAGGATDTQYF. CDR3 coding DNA: TGTGCCAGCAGCAAAATAGAGGCGGGGGGAGCCACAGATACGCAGTATTTT.

Remarks on this clone: The identical CDR3 is also encoded by other nucleotide sequences in the sample. This chain connects TRBV7-9 to TRBJ2-2, with D perhaps TRBD1 (7 bases). The CDR3 contains 16 residues. Germline CDR1 and CDR2: SEHNR and FQNEAQ (reference sequence). The V and J ends lost 0 bases and 8 bases respectively, with 16 bases between them. The CDR3 reads CASSLATGDSPGELFF. For the CDR3, the DNA is TGTGCCAGCAGCTTAGCAACAGGGGACTCTCCTGGGGAGCTGTTTTTT.

This clone was found once. In nucleotides, the CDR3 is TGCAGCGTTTCCGGACAGGGTGGTTCACCCCTCCACTTT. Amino acids: CSVSGQGGSPLHF. The V and J genes are TRBV29-1 and TRBJ1-6; 8 positions match TRBD1. Trimming at V came to 5 bases and at J to 9 bases, leaving 6 bases not matched to a gene. CDR1 SQVTM and CDR2 ANQGSEA come from the germline V gene. The CDR3 has 13 amino acids.

The chain couples TRBV6-4 to TRBJ2-7, with D perhaps matching TRBD2 (5 bases). The CDR3 contains 14 residues. Germline assignment: CDR1 MRHNA and CDR2 SNTAGT. V lost 4 bases, J lost 1 base, and 11 bases lay in between. The CDR3 nucleotides read TGTGCCAGCAGTGTTGGTCCGGGATCCTACGAGCAGTACTTC. It specifies CASSVGPGSYEQYF.

This chain joins TRBV11-2 and TRBJ2-4, with 16 bases lining up with TRBD2. Germline values: CDR1 SGHAT, CDR2 FQNNGV. CDR3 size: 19 residues. V lost 3 bases and J lost 3; bases outside the gene matches: 8. The CDR3 DNA is TGTGCCAGCAGCTTCTCCGGGACTAGCGGGAGGGGTGGCAAAAACATTCAGTACTTC. Its protein is CASSFSGTSGRGGKNIQYF.

Only one count was recorded for this clone. V usage is TRBV5-1 and J usage is TRBJ2-2; D gene unclear. Trimming left V 1 base short and J 4 bases short, with 5 bases between. The CDR3 has 13 amino acids. CDR1 and CDR2 (germline): SGHRS, YFSETQ. In DNA form, the CDR3 reads TGCGCCAGCAGCTTGTCAGTCACCGGGGAGCTGTTTTTT. It specifies CASSLSVTGELFF.

This rearrangement joins TRBV21-1 to TRBJ2-7; the table's D call TRBD1 went unverified against the DNA. TRBV21-1 constitutes a pseudogene. The CDR3 covers 13 residues. CDR3 sequence reads: CANARQGSYEQYF. DNA for the CDR3: TGTGCCAACGCACGGCAGGGCTCCTACGAGCAGTACTTC.

The chain employs TRBV11-3 and TRBJ2-3; D possibly corresponds to TRBD1 (6 bases). V dropped 5 bases and J dropped 0 bases, with 12 bases sitting between them. There are 15 residues in the CDR3. In germline, CDR1 is SGHNT, CDR2 YENEEA. This chain's CDR3 is CASSPGTSSTDTQYF. DNA for the CDR3: TGTGCCAGCAGCCCGGGGACATCCAGCACAGATACGCAGTATTTT.

The V call is TRBV6-6, the J call TRBJ2-1; 9 bases agree with TRBD1. This CDR3 is 15 amino acids long. Germline V gene data show CDR1 as MNHNY and CDR2 as SVGAGI (reference sequence). With V trimmed by 5 bases and J by 5 bases, 7 bases remained unmatched. The CDR3 loop reads CASSRTGTGNNEQFF. The CDR3 DNA reads as TGTGCCAGCAGTCGTACCGGGACAGGGAACAATGAGCAGTTCTTC.

This rearrangement joins TRBV30 to TRBJ2-1, with 13 bases matching TRBD2. The CDR3 covers 14 residues. Germline values: CDR1 GTSNPN, CDR2 SVGIG (reference sequence). The V segment lost 4 bases and the J segment 8 bases; nucleotides outside the gene matches: 5. For the CDR3, the DNA is TGTGCCTGGACTCGACTAGCGGGGGGCCATGAGCAGTTCTTC. It is translated as CAWTRLAGGHEQFF. The variable domain in full, completed from reference TRBV30 and TRBJ2-1, reads SQTIHQWPATLVQPVGSPLSLECTVEGTSNPNLYWYRQAAGRGLQLLFYSVGIGQISSEVPQNLSASRPQDRQFILSSKKLLLSDSGFYLCAWTRLAGGHEQFFGPGTRLTVL.

The rearrangement joins TRBV5-1 to TRBJ2-7; unclear D gene. This CDR3 has 18 amino acids. V lost 0 bases, J lost 3 bases, and 22 bases lay in between. CDR1 is SGHRS, CDR2 YFSETQ, per germline. Here the CDR3 DNA reads TGCGCCAGCAGCTTGGCCGGACGCAGGCCCGCCTCCTTCTACGAGCAGTACTTC. Its translation: CASSLAGRRPASFYEQYF.

J is TRBJ1-5 and V is TRBV19; TRBD1 might be the D (6 bases). Trimming shortened V by 5 bases and J by 0 bases, and 14 bases separated the two germline ends. The CDR3 is 16 amino acids. Germline V gives CDR1 LNHDA, CDR2 SQIVND (reference sequence). CDR3 DNA: TGTGCCAGTAGTTCACCTTACAGGGATAGCAATCAGCCCCAGCATTTT. It codes for CASSSPYRDSNQPQHF.

V gene TRBV2 combines with J gene TRBJ1-5; D is unresolved. V was trimmed by 0 bases and J by 2 bases, leaving 14 bases between them. The CDR3 has 17 residues. Germline values: CDR1 SNHLY, CDR2 FYNNEI. The CDR3 region is CASSEALGPRGNQPQHF. In DNA form, the CDR3 reads TGTGCCAGCAGTGAAGCGCTTGGGCCCCGGGGCAATCAGCCCCAGCATTTT.

The CDR3 DNA follows: TGCGCCAGCAGCGGTGGGCAGGGATTGATAGAGACCCAGTACTTC. Its translation: CASSGGQGLIETQYF. The J gene is TRBJ2-5, the V gene TRBV5-1, with D maybe TRBD1 (5 bases). CDR1 is SGHRS, CDR2 YFSETQ, per germline. This CDR3 has 15 residues. V was clipped by 4 bases and J by 4 bases, with 17 bases between them.

CDR3 in amino acids: CASRPKYTERDTQYF. The CDR3 nucleotides read TGTGCCAGCAGGCCTAAGTACACGGAGAGGGATACGCAGTATTTT. This chain joins TRBV28 and TRBJ2-3; no reliable D call. Germline-derived CDR1 and CDR2 are MDHEN and SYDVKM. The V end lost 6 bases, the J end lost 6 bases, and 19 bases lay between the germline ends. CDR3 length: 15 residues.

The chain carries TRBV28 and TRBJ2-2, with D hard to call. Trimming removed 3 bases from V and 0 bases from J, with 5 bases in between. The CDR3 runs to 14 residues. Germline V gives CDR1 MDHEN, CDR2 SYDVKM. CDR3 sequence reads: CASSFGSNTGELFF. The CDR3 DNA reads as TGTGCCAGCAGTTTTGGGTCGAACACCGGGGAGCTGTTTTTT.

The chain has TRBV25-1 and TRBJ2-1, with D perhaps matching TRBD2 (5 bases). The CDR3 has 15 residues. V was clipped by 7 bases and J by 4 bases, with 17 bases between them. The germline CDR1 and CDR2 sequences are MGHDK and SYGVNS. CDR3: CASIRRAYQYNEQFF. The DNA of the CDR3 is TGTGCCAGCATTCGGCGGGCCTACCAATACAATGAGCAGTTCTTC.

The chain uses TRBV19 and TRBJ1-2; D gene ambiguous. V was pared by 1 base and J by 8 bases, with 11 bases between. CDR3 length: 13 residues. The germline V gene has CDR1 LNHDA and CDR2 SQIVND (reference sequence). CDR3 DNA: TGTGCCAGTAGTATAGCAGGCCGTGAAGGCTACACCTTC. Protein sequence: CASSIAGREGYTF. Together with reference TRBV19 and TRBJ1-2, the CDR3 gives the full variable domain: DGGITQSPKYLFRKEGQNVTLSCEQNLNHDAMYWYRQDPGQGLRLIYYSQIVNDFQKGDIAEGYSVSREKKESFPLTVTSAQKNPTAFYLCASSIAGREGYTFGSGTRLTVV.

This chain links TRBV11-2 with TRBJ1-4, with D tentatively TRBD1 (5 bases). The CDR3 is 14 amino acids. Between the trimmed V and J ends, which lost 5 bases and 9 bases, there was a span of 16 bases. Germline CDR1 reads SGHAT; CDR2 reads FQNNGV. CDR3 nucleotides: TGTGCCAGCAGCCTTCCGGGACTGTCTCAAAAACTGTTTTTT. This codes for CASSLPGLSQKLFF.

The V and J genes are TRBV6-1 and TRBJ2-1, with D perhaps TRBD2 (6 bases). Germline loops: CDR1 MNHNS, CDR2 SASEGT. There are 13 residues in the CDR3. Between the trimmed V and J ends, which lost 5 bases and 4 bases, there was a span of 9 bases. This CDR3 reads CASSRLGYNEQFF. The CDR3 nucleotides are TGTGCCAGCAGTCGACTAGGGTACAATGAGCAGTTCTTC.

The chain recombines TRBV6-1 with TRBJ2-7, with TRBD1 matching over 8 bases. This CDR3 region has 14 residues. Looked up from germline, CDR1 is MNHNS and CDR2 is SASEGT. V trimming: 6 bases; J trimming: 7 bases; junction bases outside the gene matches: 11. The CDR3 bases are TGTGCCAGCAGACCAGGGGGCTCCCTTGGGGAGCAGTACTTC. Residues: CASRPGGSLGEQYF.

CDR3 DNA sequence: TGTGCCAGCAGCTTTGGGACAGACTATGGCTACACCTTC. It translates to CASSFGTDYGYTF. The chain employs TRBV5-5 and TRBJ1-2, with 7 positions matching TRBD1. CDR1 SGHKS and CDR2 YYEKEE come from the germline V gene (reference sequence). This CDR3 has 13 amino acids. The V segment lost 2 bases and the J segment 3 bases; nucleotides outside the gene matches: 1.